The 26 T cell receptor beta chains in this list originate from one sample, sequenced in a study of cytomegalovirus exposure and HLA in healthy donors. The PCR was carried out with 60 Vbeta primers and 13 Jbeta primers. Assay used: immunoSEQ multiplex PCR; TCRdb lists only in-frame clones, some missing. The table lists over 130,000 clones, less than 85% of them singletons. Sequencing used PBMCs. Source of these receptors: a man in his forties in good health and CMV-seronegative.

The chain carries TRBV6-5 and TRBJ2-7, with 11 nucleotides matching TRBD1. Per the germline V gene, CDR1 is MNHEY and CDR2 is SVGAGI. Unmatched junction bases numbered 1, after V lost 5 bases and J lost 1 base. The CDR3 runs 14 residues. Written as DNA, the CDR3 is TGTGCCAGCAGTGGACAGGGGGCGTCCTACGAGCAGTACTTC. Amino acids: CASSGQGASYEQYF.

The CDR3: CAIMTSGGVTYEQYF. For the CDR3, the DNA is TGTGCCATCATGACTAGCGGGGGGGTTACCTACGAGCAGTACTTC. The rearrangement joins TRBV10-3 to TRBJ2-5; TRBD2 matches 14 bases. The J call is doubtful: the DNA matches TRBJ2-7 better. The length of the CDR3 is 15 residues. In germline, CDR1 is ENHRY, CDR2 SYGVKD.

This clone was found a few times. The rearrangement links TRBV5-1 to TRBJ2-3, with 11 bases matching TRBD1. Germline-derived CDR1 and CDR2 are SGHRS and YFSETQ. Losses at the gene ends were 0 bases for V and 1 base for J; bases not matched to a gene: 7. The CDR3 has 18 amino acids. The CDR3 loop is CASSLDGTGGGGTDTQYF. CDR3 in DNA: TGCGCCAGCAGCTTGGACGGGACAGGGGGTGGCGGCACAGATACGCAGTATTTT. The whole variable domain, filled in from reference TRBV5-1 and TRBJ2-3, reads KAGVTQTPRYLIKTRGQQVTLSCSPISGHRSVSWYQQTPGQGLQFLFEYFSETQRNKGNFPGRFSGRQFSNSRSEMNVSTLELGDSALYLCASSLDGTGGGGTDTQYFGPGTRLTVL.

The rearrangement links TRBV9 to TRBJ2-1; D is unresolved. Trimming pared 1 base from V and 4 bases from J, leaving 6 bases between. CDR1 is SGDLS and CDR2 is YYNGEE in the germline V gene. There are 13 residues in the CDR3. This CDR3 reads CASSVTNYNEQFF. DNA of the CDR3: TGTGCCAGCAGCGTAACTAATTACAATGAGCAGTTCTTC.

The CDR3 here is CASSEARTSPQHF. The CDR3 DNA reads TGTGCCAGCAGTGAAGCTAGGACTTCGCCCCAGCATTTT. V is TRBV6-1 and J is TRBJ1-5, with D unresolved. This CDR3 comprises 13 residues. Trimming shortened V by 0 bases and J by 9 bases, and 9 bases separated the two germline ends. The germline gives CDR1 MNHNS, CDR2 SASEGT.

This clone has only a few counts. The rearrangement uses TRBV25-1 and TRBJ2-7; 10 nucleotides agree with TRBD1. V dropped 3 bases and J dropped 5; count of bases not matched to a gene: 7. The V gene's germline CDR1 is MGHDK and CDR2 SYGVNS. The CDR3 contains 15 residues. The CDR3: CASSEAGQGLHEQYF. The CDR3, as DNA: TGTGCCAGCAGTGAGGCGGGACAGGGGCTCCACGAGCAGTACTTC.

This clone has a handful of counts. The chain couples TRBV5-4 to TRBJ1-1; D gene ambiguous. Germline loops: CDR1 SGHNT, CDR2 YYREEE (reference sequence). Trimming pared 3 bases from V and 2 bases from J, leaving 8 bases between. The CDR3 is 13 residues long. This chain's CDR3 is CASSSDINTEAFF. The CDR3 region has the DNA TGTGCCAGCAGCTCAGACATAAACACTGAAGCTTTCTTT. The entire variable domain, with the rest obtained from reference TRBV5-4 and TRBJ1-1, is as follows: ETGVTQSPTHLIKTRGQQVTLRCSSQSGHNTVSWYQQALGQGPQFIFQYYREEENGRGNFPPRFSGLQFPNYSSELNVNALELDDSALYLCASSSDINTEAFFGQGTRLTVV.

The V and J genes are TRBV4-1 and TRBJ2-1, with TRBD1 as a possible D gene (6 bases). The length of the CDR3 is 12 residues. V was clipped by 5 bases and J by 12 bases, with 14 bases between them. CDR1 MGHRA and CDR2 YSYEKL come from the germline V gene. As DNA, the CDR3 is TGCGCCAGCAGCTACGGGACAAGCGTGCAGTTCTTC. Protein sequence: CASSYGTSVQFF.

The rearrangement uses TRBV4-1 and TRBJ2-2; a weak D match, TRBD1 (6 bases). The CDR3 consists of 17 residues. Trimming removed 2 bases at V and 2 bases at J, with 15 bases between. CDR1 is MGHRA, CDR2 YSYEKL, per germline. CDR3 sequence: CASSQPEGGRNTGELFF. CDR3 nucleotides: TGCGCCAGCAGCCAACCGGAAGGGGGACGAAACACCGGGGAGCTGTTTTTT.

The chain links TRBV2 to TRBJ2-3; D unresolved. CDR3 size: 18 residues. Germline loops: CDR1 SNHLY, CDR2 FYNNEI. V lost 0 bases, J lost 2 bases, and 18 bases lay in between. This CDR3 is CASSEAGWSRTPTDTQYF. DNA of the CDR3: TGTGCCAGCAGTGAAGCGGGTTGGAGCCGAACGCCCACAGATACGCAGTATTTT.

The chain recombines TRBV5-1 with TRBJ1-5, with TRBD1 identical over 7 bases. Germline assignment: CDR1 SGHRS and CDR2 YFSETQ. CDR3 length: 13 amino acids. The CDR3 spells CPRPGTVYGPQHF. The CDR3 nucleotides are TGCCCCCGGCCGGGGACAGTCTATGGGCCCCAGCATTTT.

The chain recombines TRBV6-5 with TRBJ2-7; D is possibly TRBD2 (5 bases). The V end lost 6 bases, the J end lost 3 bases, and 15 bases lay between the germline ends. The germline V gene has CDR1 MNHEY and CDR2 SVGAGI. The CDR3 has 14 amino acids. The CDR3: CASSPMDSSYEQYF. The CDR3 nucleotides read TGTGCCAGCAGCCCGATGGACTCAAGCTACGAGCAGTACTTC.

The chain couples TRBV9 to TRBJ2-7; tentative D call: TRBD2 (6 bases). The CDR3 extends over 16 amino acids. V shed 0 bases and J shed 4 bases, with 17 bases lying between them. CDR1 and CDR2 (germline): SGDLS, YYNGEE. Here the CDR3 DNA reads TGTGCCAGCAGCGTAGAAGACGGGAGAAACGGATACGAGCAGTACTTC. Protein sequence: CASSVEDGRNGYEQYF.

The V call is TRBV29-1, the J call TRBJ2-2; D is possibly TRBD1 (6 bases). This CDR3 region has 16 residues. The germline V gene has CDR1 SQVTM and CDR2 ANQGSEA. Trimming shortened V by 3 bases and J by 0 bases, and 14 bases separated the two germline ends. The CDR3: CSVEGRGAPNTGELFF. The CDR3 DNA reads as TGCAGCGTTGAGGGCAGGGGCGCTCCGAACACCGGGGAGCTGTTTTTT.

V is TRBV28 and J is TRBJ2-1; 14 positions match TRBD2. V shed 5 bases and J 4 bases; nucleotides not matched to a gene: 13. Germline V CDR1 and CDR2: MDHEN, SYDVKM. The CDR3 is 19 amino acids. CDR3 sequence (DNA): TGTGCCAGCAGTCCAAACCCCGGGACTAGCGGGGGCCGATACAATGAGCAGTTCTTC. It is translated as CASSPNPGTSGGRYNEQFF.

The CDR3 DNA reads as TGTGCCAGCAGCTTGGAATCCGGACAGGGCTACGAGCAGTACTTC. Translated: CASSLESGQGYEQYF. The chain joins TRBV5-4 to TRBJ2-7; 8 nucleotides agree with TRBD1. Germline V lookup: CDR1 SGHNT, CDR2 YYREEE (reference sequence). This CDR3 has 15 residues. The ends lost 0 bases at V and 3 bases at J; junction bases unmatched: 5. The full variable domain, with the rest looked up from reference TRBV5-4 and TRBJ2-7, is ETGVTQSPTHLIKTRGQQVTLRCSSQSGHNTVSWYQQALGQGPQFIFQYYREEENGRGNFPPRFSGLQFPNYSSELNVNALELDDSALYLCASSLESGQGYEQYFGPGTRLTVT.

The chain has TRBV6-1 and TRBJ1-2, with 12 positions matching TRBD1. The germline gives CDR1 MNHNS, CDR2 SASEGT. With V trimmed by 7 bases and J by 8 bases, 8 bases remained unmatched. The CDR3 runs 14 residues. The CDR3 protein is CASNPGQGAGGYTF. The DNA for the CDR3 is TGTGCCAGCAACCCGGGACAGGGGGCGGGGGGCTACACCTTC.

This clone was observed a handful of times. The genes are TRBV7-9 and TRBJ2-7, with D tentatively TRBD2 (6 bases). Germline lookup yields CDR1 SEHNR and CDR2 FQNEAQ (reference sequence). V lost 6 bases and J 7 bases, leaving 16 bases between the germline ends. The CDR3 is 13 residues long. CDR3 sequence (DNA): TGTGCCAGCAGGCTAGCGAGTGCTGATGAGCAGTACTTC. Protein: CASRLASADEQYF.

The chain joins TRBV27 to TRBJ2-7; 9 nucleotides agree with TRBD1. J was trimmed by 5 bases and V by 6 bases; bases with no gene match: 5. Germline V gene data show CDR1 as MNHEY and CDR2 as SMNVEV (reference sequence). The CDR3 runs to 13 residues. The DNA of the CDR3 is TGTGCCAGCAGCCCCGGGACAGGGAACGAGCAGTACTTC. Protein: CASSPGTGNEQYF.

The rearrangement joins TRBV7-9 to TRBJ2-2, with 9 positions matching TRBD2. Germline CDR1 reads SEHNR; CDR2 reads FQNEAQ (reference sequence). V lost 1 base, J lost 4 bases, and 4 bases stayed unmatched. The CDR3 covers 16 residues. As DNA, the CDR3 is TGTGCCAGCAGCTTAGACCTTAGCGGGGGCACCGGGGAGCTGTTTTTT. It codes for CASSLDLSGGTGELFF. The whole variable domain, remainder taken from reference TRBV7-9 and TRBJ2-2, is DTGVSQNPRHKITKRGQNVTFRCDPISEHNRLYWYRQTLGQGPEFLTYFQNEAQLEKSRLLSDRFSAERPKGSFSTLEIQRTEQGDSAMYLCASSLDLSGGTGELFFGEGSRLTVL.

The rearrangement uses TRBV28 and TRBJ1-6, with D possibly being TRBD1 (6 bases). The CDR3 is made up of 17 amino acids. V was pared by 4 bases and J by 0 bases, with 13 bases between. Germline CDR1 is MDHEN and CDR2 is SYDVKM. CDR3 in DNA: TGTGCCAGCAGTTACCGGGACACGAGCTCCTATAATTCACCCCTCCACTTT. Translation: CASSYRDTSSYNSPLHF.

The chain has TRBV5-4 and TRBJ2-2, with TRBD2 as a possible D gene (5 bases). Trimming took off 0 bases at V and 11 bases at J, with 14 bases between the two ends. CDR1 is SGHNT and CDR2 is YYREEE in the germline V gene (reference sequence). CDR3 size: 14 residues. CDR3: CASSLGGSYYELFF. The CDR3 DNA reads TGTGCCAGCAGCTTGGGCGGGTCATACTACGAGCTGTTTTTT.

This clone was recorded once. The gene calls are TRBV27 and TRBJ2-1; TRBD2 matches at 12 bases. V lost 4 bases and J lost 9; bases outside the gene matches: 4. The CDR3 extends over 14 amino acids. Germline V CDR1 and CDR2: MNHEY, SMNVEV (reference sequence). The chain's CDR3 is CASSSSGRAAEQFF. In DNA form, the CDR3 reads TGTGCCAGCAGTTCTAGCGGGAGGGCCGCTGAGCAGTTCTTC.

V gene TRBV4-1 combines with J gene TRBJ2-7; 7 bases match TRBD1. Germline V gene data show CDR1 as MGHRA and CDR2 as YSYEKL. The CDR3 is 14 amino acids. Trimming cost V 4 bases and J 3 bases; bases outside gene matches: 6. The CDR3 DNA reads as TGCGCCAGCAGCCCGGGACAGAACCTCTACGAGCAGTACTTC. Its translation is CASSPGQNLYEQYF.

This clone was observed a single time. V is TRBV27 and J is TRBJ2-7, with 10 bases lining up with TRBD2. This CDR3 region has 14 residues. Germline loops: CDR1 MNHEY, CDR2 SMNVEV (reference sequence). With V trimmed by 3 bases and J by 6 bases, 5 bases remained unmatched. This CDR3 is CASSFRLAGFEQYF. CDR3 in DNA: TGTGCCAGCAGTTTCCGACTAGCGGGCTTCGAGCAGTACTTC.

J is TRBJ2-2 and V is TRBV7-8, with TRBD1 identical over 7 bases. V lost 5 bases, J lost 4 bases, and 4 bases stayed unmatched. Germline V gene lookup returns CDR1 SGHVS and CDR2 FQNEAQ. The CDR3 consists of 14 residues. CDR3 sequence (DNA): TGTGCCAGCAGCGTCAACAGGGGCACCGGGGAGCTGTTTTTT. As protein: CASSVNRGTGELFF.